This TCR beta chain comes out of a study of T cell repertoires and Cas9 in healthy adults. Across the whole study: CD4 and CD8 compartments: SpCas9-reactive T cells profiled for potency, cytotoxicity, lineage.

In its sample, this clone was seen once. Its antigen is not identified. The length of the CDR3 is 19 residues. The V end lost 4 bases, the J end lost 0 bases, and 23 bases lay between the germline ends. Germline V gene lookup returns CDR1 SGDLS and CDR2 YYNGEE. Some clones are missing from TCRdb's copy, which holds only in-frame ones; the method was immunoSEQ multiplex PCR. The sample lists more than 13,000 clones, around 90% occurring once. Points from the study as a whole: SpCas9-reactive effector T cells were reportedly restrained in vitro by SpCas9-reactive regulatory T cells.

The sample was Tregs (CD4+, CD25+, CD127-, CD137-, CD154-) from PBMCs; culture status not recorded. The clonotype comes from a human donor in good health. The gene calls are TRBV9 and TRBJ1-3; D is perhaps TRBD1 (5 bases). The CDR3 sequence: CASSTETFPGTHSGNTIYF. In DNA form, the CDR3 reads TGTGCCAGCAGCACCGAGACCTTCCCGGGGACCCACTCTGGAAACACCATATATTTT. The full variable domain, with the rest looked up from reference TRBV9 and TRBJ1-3, is DSGVTQTPKHLITATGQRVTLRCSPRSGDLSVYWYQQSLDQGLQFLIQYYNGEERAKGNILERFSAQQFPDLHSELNLSSLELGDSALYFCASSTETFPGTHSGNTIYFGEGSWLTVV.